This TCR beta chain was retrieved from a study of patients and donors after allogeneic stem cell transplantation. MiXCR, applied by TCRdb to the RT-PCR reads, yields one record per CDR3 protein. This table has 150,000 to 200,000 distinct CDR3 sequences, approximately 24% appearing once. Germline lookup yields CDR1 DFQATT and CDR2 SNEGSKA (reference sequence). The germline V and J ends were trimmed by 0 bases and 8 bases, with 8 bases remaining between them. The length of the CDR3 is 13 residues. Sample: blood, either unsorted or a sorted T cell fraction (not recorded which). The source of this sequence is a human donor who was either an allogeneic HSCT recipient or a stem cell or donor lymphocyte infusion donor (not recorded which). It is not recorded whose cells these are; they may come from a transplant donor. The V call is TRBV20-1, the J call TRBJ1-6; D remains ambiguous. The CDR3, as DNA: TGCAGTGCTAGAGATCGCGCATATTCACCCCTCCACTTT. It is translated as CSARDRAYSPLHF.